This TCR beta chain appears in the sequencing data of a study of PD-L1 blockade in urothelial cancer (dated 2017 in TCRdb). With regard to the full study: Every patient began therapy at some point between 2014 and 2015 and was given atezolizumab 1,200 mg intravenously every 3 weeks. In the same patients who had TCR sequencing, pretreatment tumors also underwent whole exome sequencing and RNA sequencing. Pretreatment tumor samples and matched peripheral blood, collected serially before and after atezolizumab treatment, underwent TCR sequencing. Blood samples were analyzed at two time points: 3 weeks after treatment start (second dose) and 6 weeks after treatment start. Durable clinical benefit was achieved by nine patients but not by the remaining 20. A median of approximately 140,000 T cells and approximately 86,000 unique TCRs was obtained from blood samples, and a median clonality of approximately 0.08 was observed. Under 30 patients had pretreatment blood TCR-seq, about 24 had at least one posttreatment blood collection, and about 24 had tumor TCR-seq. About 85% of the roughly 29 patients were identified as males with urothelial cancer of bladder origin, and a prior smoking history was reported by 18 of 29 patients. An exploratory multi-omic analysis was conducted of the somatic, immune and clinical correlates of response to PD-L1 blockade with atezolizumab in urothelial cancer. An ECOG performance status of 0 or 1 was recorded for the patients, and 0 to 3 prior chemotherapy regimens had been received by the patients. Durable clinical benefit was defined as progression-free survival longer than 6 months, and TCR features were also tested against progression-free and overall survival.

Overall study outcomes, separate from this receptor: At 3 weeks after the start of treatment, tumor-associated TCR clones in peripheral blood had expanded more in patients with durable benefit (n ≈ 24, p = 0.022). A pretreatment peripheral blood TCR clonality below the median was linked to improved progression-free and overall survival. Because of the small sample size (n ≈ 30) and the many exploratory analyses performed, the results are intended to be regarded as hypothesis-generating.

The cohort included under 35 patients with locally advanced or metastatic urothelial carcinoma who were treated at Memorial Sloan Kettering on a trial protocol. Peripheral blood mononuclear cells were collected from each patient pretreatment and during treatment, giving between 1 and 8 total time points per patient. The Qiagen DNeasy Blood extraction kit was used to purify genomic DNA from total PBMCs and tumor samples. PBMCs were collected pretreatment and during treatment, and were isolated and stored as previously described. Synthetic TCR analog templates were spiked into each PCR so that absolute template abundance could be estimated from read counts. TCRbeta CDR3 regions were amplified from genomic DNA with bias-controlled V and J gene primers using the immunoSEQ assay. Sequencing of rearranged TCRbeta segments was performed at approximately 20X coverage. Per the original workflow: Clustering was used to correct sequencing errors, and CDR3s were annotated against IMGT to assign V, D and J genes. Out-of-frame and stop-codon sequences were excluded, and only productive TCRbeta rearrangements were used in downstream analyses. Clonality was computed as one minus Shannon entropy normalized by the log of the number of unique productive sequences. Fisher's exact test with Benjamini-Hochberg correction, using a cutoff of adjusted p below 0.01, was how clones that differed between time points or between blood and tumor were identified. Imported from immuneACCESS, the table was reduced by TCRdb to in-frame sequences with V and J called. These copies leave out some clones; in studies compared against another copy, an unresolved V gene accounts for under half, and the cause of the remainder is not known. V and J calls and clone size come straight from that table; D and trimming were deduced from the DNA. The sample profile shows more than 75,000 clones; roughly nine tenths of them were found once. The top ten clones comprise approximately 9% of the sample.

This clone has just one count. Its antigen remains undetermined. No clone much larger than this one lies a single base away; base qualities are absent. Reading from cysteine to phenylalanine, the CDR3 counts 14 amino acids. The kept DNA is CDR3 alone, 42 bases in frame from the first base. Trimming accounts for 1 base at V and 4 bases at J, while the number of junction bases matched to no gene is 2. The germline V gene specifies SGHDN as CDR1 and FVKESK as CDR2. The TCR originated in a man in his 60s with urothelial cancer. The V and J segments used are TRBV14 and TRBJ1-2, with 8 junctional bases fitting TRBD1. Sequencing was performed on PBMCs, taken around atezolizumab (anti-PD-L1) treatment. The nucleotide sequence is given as TGTGCCAGCAGCCAAGCAGGGGGCGGCTATGGCTACACCTTC. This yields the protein CASSQAGGGYGYTF.